The 32 T cell receptor beta chains below were found in one sample sequenced in a study of early T cells in non-severe SARS-CoV-2 infection. TCRdb fed the 5' RACE reads into MiXCR, producing one record per CDR3 protein. This repertoire shows about 84,000 distinct CDR3 sequences, around 10% found once; its top ten account for approximately 2.4%. Sequencing input: whole blood. The receptors derive from an adult who was a healthcare worker with PCR-confirmed SARS-CoV-2 infection or an uninfected control (not recorded which).

There are many counts of this clonotype. V usage is TRBV5-6 and J usage is TRBJ2-7, with a possible D match to TRBD1 (5 bases). This CDR3 is 15 amino acids long. Germline V CDR1 and CDR2: SGHDT, YYEEEE. Trimming removed 3 bases from V and 6 bases from J, with 19 bases in between. CDR3 DNA sequence: TGTGCCAGCAGCTCCATCGGCAGGGAACCTTCCGAGCAGTACTTC. As protein: CASSSIGREPSEQYF.

The rearrangement joins TRBV27 to TRBJ2-1; the D is unclear. The V end lost 4 bases, the J end lost 4 bases, and 8 bases lay between the germline ends. CDR3 length equals 13 residues. The germline gives CDR1 MNHEY, CDR2 SMNVEV (reference sequence). The chain's CDR3 is CASSSIPYNEQFF. The CDR3 DNA reads TGTGCCAGCAGTTCCATCCCTTACAATGAGCAGTTCTTC.

This clonotype was counted a few times. The J gene is TRBJ2-3, the V gene TRBV28, with 10 bases matching TRBD2. The CDR3 is 17 amino acids. V was clipped by 0 bases and J by 4 bases; unmatched bases: 7. In germline, CDR1 is MDHEN, CDR2 SYDVKM. CDR3 residues: CASSLWQGLASSDTQYF. The CDR3 DNA is TGTGCCAGCAGTTTATGGCAGGGACTAGCGTCTTCAGATACGCAGTATTTT.

Ten or more counts support this clonotype. The J gene is TRBJ2-7, the V gene TRBV9, with TRBD1 matching 7 bases. This CDR3 spans 12 amino acids. V shed 3 bases and J 3 bases; nucleotides not matched to a gene: 0. The germline V gene encodes CDR1 SGDLS and CDR2 YYNGEE. CDR3 loop: CASSGQGYEQYF. The CDR3 DNA is TGTGCCAGCAGCGGACAGGGCTACGAGCAGTACTTC.

CDR3 sequence: CASSPGRTEAFF. CDR3 DNA: TGTGCCAGCAGCCCAGGGAGGACTGAAGCTTTCTTT. This rearrangement joins TRBV6-2 or TRBV6-3 to TRBJ1-1, with a weak D call TRBD1 (5 bases). The CDR3 contains 12 residues. V was clipped by 6 bases and J by 5 bases, with 10 bases between them. Germline V lookup: CDR1 MNHEY, CDR2 SVGEGT.

In the case of this clonotype: A read error may account for a junction end that differs from germline. The V call is TRBV9, the J call TRBJ2-1; TRBD1 aligns across 9 bases. Germline V gene lookup returns CDR1 SGDLS and CDR2 YYNGEE. The CDR3 extends over 15 amino acids. In DNA form, the CDR3 reads TGTACCAGCAGCACCGGGACAGGGAAGGGCAATGAGCAGTTCTTC. Protein: CTSSTGTGKGNEQFF.

At least ten counts were recorded for this clonotype. The chain has TRBV7-2 and TRBJ2-3, with unresolved D. Trimming removed 5 bases at V and 5 bases at J, with 11 bases between. Germline lookup yields CDR1 SGHTA and CDR2 FQGNSA. The CDR3 extends over 13 amino acids. CDR3 amino acids: CASSPRAGDTQYF. CDR3 coding DNA: TGTGCCAGCAGCCCCCGGGCTGGAGATACGCAGTATTTT.

This clonotype was observed at least ten times. The chain links TRBV7-8 to TRBJ1-5; D call uncertain. V was trimmed by 4 bases and J by 5 bases, leaving 9 bases between them. The CDR3 has 13 residues. CDR1 is SGHVS and CDR2 is FQNEAQ in the germline V gene. The DNA of the CDR3 is TGTGCCAGCAGCTACAAAGGCGATCAGCCCCAGCATTTT. Encoded protein: CASSYKGDQPQHF. Supplemented by reference TRBV7-8 and TRBJ1-5, the full variable domain reads GAGVSQSPRYKVAKRGQDVALRCDPISGHVSLFWYQQALGQGPEFLTYFQNEAQLDKSGLPSDRFFAERPEGSVSTLKIQRTQQEDSAVYLCASSYKGDQPQHFGDGTRLSIL.

This clonotype came up a few times. The chain combines TRBV20-1 with TRBJ2-3; D might be TRBD2 (5 bases). V was clipped by 6 bases and J by 4 bases, with 20 bases between them. The germline V gene has CDR1 DFQATT and CDR2 SNEGSKA (reference sequence). CDR3 length equals 15 residues. CDR3 sequence (DNA): TGCAGTGCAGAGGATCGGGGTCTCCTCGCAGATACGCAGTATTTT. Residues: CSAEDRGLLADTQYF.

This clonotype has a handful of counts. The chain couples TRBV28 to TRBJ1-2; unclear D gene. CDR1 and CDR2 (germline): MDHEN, SYDVKM. Trimming pared 7 bases from V and 8 bases from J, leaving 14 bases between. CDR3 size: 12 residues. DNA for the CDR3: TGTGCCAGCAACTCCCTCCGCGGCGGCTACACCTTC. Its translation is CASNSLRGGYTF.

The chain uses TRBV27 and TRBJ1-6; 7 bases are a match to TRBD1. There are 15 residues in the CDR3. V shed 6 bases and J 9 bases; nucleotides not matched to a gene: 11. The germline CDR1 and CDR2 sequences are MNHEY and SMNVEV (reference sequence). CDR3 nucleotides: TGTGCCAGCAGACCCTTGACAGGGTCGGCTTCACCCCTCCACTTT. Amino acid sequence: CASRPLTGSASPLHF.

V usage is TRBV29-1 and J usage is TRBJ1-1; no clear D. The CDR3 length is 14 residues. Germline V CDR1 and CDR2: SQVTM, ANQGSEA. The V end lost 1 base, the J end lost 3 bases, and 12 bases lay between the germline ends. CDR3 DNA sequence: TGCAGCGTTGAAGTCCGGGGATTTGACACTGAAGCTTTCTTT. It translates to CSVEVRGFDTEAFF.

This clonotype was picked up a small number of times. This chain connects TRBV9 to TRBJ1-5; perhaps TRBD1 as D (5 bases). The CDR3 is 15 amino acids. In germline, CDR1 is SGDLS, CDR2 YYNGEE. The germline V and J ends were trimmed by 4 bases and 7 bases, with 18 bases remaining between them. This CDR3 reads CASSREGRVGQPQHF. The CDR3 DNA reads TGTGCCAGCAGCAGAGAGGGCAGGGTGGGCCAGCCCCAGCATTTT.

V gene TRBV10-3 combines with J gene TRBJ1-2; no reliable D call. This CDR3 contains 15 residues. Trimming cost V 0 bases and J 2 bases, with 10 bases left between them. CDR1 and CDR2 (germline): ENHRY, SYGVKD. The CDR3 DNA is TGTGCCATCAGTGAGTCGCCAGCGAGAAACTATGGCTACACCTTC. Protein: CAISESPARNYGYTF.

This clonotype was found many times. The chain carries TRBV12-3 or TRBV12-4 and TRBJ1-6; 7 bases line up with TRBD1. V shed 6 bases and J 9 bases; nucleotides not matched to a gene: 8. The CDR3 contains 14 residues. The CDR3 is CASSLGTEASPLHF. The CDR3 DNA reads as TGTGCCAGCAGCCTCGGGACAGAGGCTTCACCCCTCCACTTT.

J is TRBJ2-1 and V is TRBV18; possibly TRBD1 or TRBD2 for D (5 bases each). Per germline, CDR1 KGHSH and CDR2 LQKENI. Trimming took off 1 base at V and 4 bases at J, with 11 bases between the two ends. This CDR3 has 15 residues. CDR3 residues: CASSPRDGRYNEQFF. CDR3 in DNA: TGTGCCAGCTCACCACGGGACGGAAGATACAATGAGCAGTTCTTC.

This clonotype came up many times. The chain has TRBV5-1 and TRBJ2-2, with D possibly TRBD2 on 6 matching bases. CDR1 is SGHRS and CDR2 is YFSETQ in the germline V gene. CDR3 length: 14 amino acids. V lost 0 bases and J lost 4, with 7 bases in between. The CDR3 DNA is TGCGCCAGCAGCTTGGGGGGAGGCACCGGGGAGCTGTTTTTT. Protein product: CASSLGGGTGELFF.

The chain recombines TRBV7-8 with TRBJ1-3, with D hard to call. V was cut by 1 base and J by 2 bases, with 6 bases left in between. Germline V lookup: CDR1 SGHVS, CDR2 FQNEAQ. This CDR3 has 14 amino acids. The CDR3 here is CASSLGEAGNTIYF. The CDR3 DNA is TGTGCCAGCAGCTTAGGGGAGGCTGGAAACACCATATATTTT.

Many counts were recorded for this clonotype. V is TRBV3-1 and J is TRBJ2-3; D tentatively reads TRBD1 or TRBD2 (5 bases each). Germline V CDR1 and CDR2: LGHDT, YNNKEL (reference sequence). This CDR3 is 14 amino acids long. Trimming pared 4 bases from V and 2 bases from J, leaving 10 bases between. As DNA, the CDR3 is TGTGCCAGCAGCCCGGGACCTTTCACAGATACGCAGTATTTT. Amino acids: CASSPGPFTDTQYF.

This clonotype was detected a few times. This chain uses TRBV29-1 with TRBJ2-7, with 7 nucleotides matching TRBD1. The CDR3 is 12 residues long. Germline V lookup: CDR1 SQVTM, CDR2 ANQGSEA. After removal of 8 bases from V and 3 bases from J, the junction contained 7 bases not matched to a gene. As DNA, the CDR3 is TGCAGCAACCCACAGGGGTACTACGAGCAGTACTTC. Its translation: CSNPQGYYEQYF.

J is TRBJ2-4 and V is TRBV5-1; 9 positions agree with TRBD2. Germline V gene data show CDR1 as SGHRS and CDR2 as YFSETQ. The CDR3 is 14 residues long. The V gene end was trimmed by 1 base and the J gene end by 12 bases; junction bases not matched to a gene: 8. The CDR3 sequence: CASSLKASGTTQYF. CDR3 nucleotide sequence: TGCGCCAGCAGCTTGAAGGCTAGCGGGACAACTCAGTACTTC.

The V and J genes are TRBV7-9 and TRBJ2-1; TRBD2 aligns across 11 bases. This CDR3 has 14 amino acids. Germline assignment: CDR1 SEHNR and CDR2 FQNEAQ (reference sequence). Trimming cost V 2 bases and J 12 bases; bases outside gene matches: 6. The CDR3 loop reads CASSLPGLAVGQFF. The CDR3 coding sequence is TGTGCCAGCAGCTTACCGGGACTAGCGGTTGGGCAGTTCTTC.

V gene TRBV3-1 combines with J gene TRBJ1-6; no reliable D call. In germline, CDR1 is LGHDT, CDR2 YNNKEL (reference sequence). The CDR3 extends over 15 amino acids. Trimming left V 5 bases short and J 6 bases short, with 14 bases between. The CDR3 is CASSYNSAPNSPLHF. The CDR3 region has the DNA TGTGCCAGCAGCTACAACAGTGCCCCTAATTCACCCCTCCACTTT.

There are many counts of this clonotype. This chain connects TRBV6-1 to TRBJ1-2; D is perhaps TRBD1 (5 bases). Germline values: CDR1 MNHNS, CDR2 SASEGT. This CDR3 has 17 residues. The V end lost 7 bases, the J end lost 4 bases, and 25 bases lay between the germline ends. CDR3 protein: CASTPNGGPLSPYGYTF. In nucleotides, the CDR3 is TGTGCCAGCACCCCTAATGGGGGACCCCTGAGCCCCTATGGCTACACCTTC.

Ten or more counts support this clonotype. The DNA for the CDR3 is TGCAGTGCTAGAGAGCCAACTAGCGTTAGCACAGATACGCAGTATTTT. Protein sequence: CSAREPTSVSTDTQYF. The V and J genes are TRBV20-1 and TRBJ2-3; the match to TRBD2 covers 7 bases. CDR3 length: 16 residues. Unmatched junction bases numbered 6, after V lost 0 bases and J lost 0 bases. The germline V gene has CDR1 DFQATT and CDR2 SNEGSKA (reference sequence).

The table lists this clonotype with many counts. The J gene is TRBJ1-4, the V gene TRBV7-8; D perhaps matches TRBD1 (5 bases). The germline V gene encodes CDR1 SGHVS and CDR2 FQNEAQ. There are 15 residues in the CDR3. V dropped 4 bases and J dropped 0 bases, with 9 bases sitting between them. The CDR3 is CASSYDSATNEKLFF. CDR3 bases: TGTGCCAGCAGCTATGACAGTGCAACTAATGAAAAACTGTTTTTT.

Many counts were recorded for this clonotype. The chain couples TRBV20-1 to TRBJ2-1; no clear D gene. The CDR3 extends over 14 amino acids. With 6 bases removed from V and 3 bases from J, the gap between germline ends came to 15 bases. CDR1 DFQATT and CDR2 SNEGSKA come from the germline V gene (reference sequence). The CDR3 coding sequence is TGCAGTGCCCCAAGTCCCCCTCTCTACAATGAGCAGTTCTTC. It codes for CSAPSPPLYNEQFF.

The chain couples TRBV7-9 to TRBJ1-2; 8 nucleotides line up with TRBD1. The J segment lost 4 bases and the V segment lost 5 bases, leaving 9 bases of the junction unmatched. CDR3 length: 15 amino acids. Per germline, CDR1 SEHNR and CDR2 FQNEAQ (reference sequence). The CDR3 sequence is CASSLGTGDSYGYTF. The CDR3 nucleotides are TGTGCCAGCAGCCTTGGGACAGGAGACAGCTATGGCTACACCTTC.

This clonotype has only a few counts. The chain is built from TRBV10-2 and TRBJ2-3, with 11 bases matching TRBD2. The V gene's germline CDR1 is WSHSY and CDR2 SAAADI. CDR3 length equals 15 residues. The ends lost 8 bases at V and 2 bases at J; junction bases unmatched: 6. CDR3 sequence: CASGELAGDTDTQYF. As DNA, the CDR3 is TGCGCCAGCGGGGAACTAGCGGGAGACACAGATACGCAGTATTTT.

This chain connects TRBV25-1 to TRBJ2-3; TRBD1 agrees at 7 bases. Per the germline V gene, CDR1 is MGHDK and CDR2 is SYGVNS. After removal of 5 bases from V and 4 bases from J, the junction contained 12 bases not matched to a gene. The CDR3 runs 16 residues. The CDR3 region is CASSKSGGSAADTQYF. The CDR3 DNA is TGTGCCAGCAGTAAGTCAGGGGGAAGTGCTGCAGATACGCAGTATTTT.

This clonotype showed up just a few times. The chain employs TRBV28 and TRBJ2-7; 7 bases line up with TRBD2. After removal of 5 bases from V and 12 bases from J, the junction contained 10 bases not matched to a gene. Germline lookup yields CDR1 MDHEN and CDR2 SYDVKM. CDR3 length: 12 amino acids. This CDR3 is CASSLTVGEGYF. The CDR3 DNA is TGTGCCAGCAGTCTTACCGTTGGGGAGGGGTACTTC.

This clonotype was recorded many times. The V call is TRBV5-1, the J call TRBJ2-5; D gene ambiguous. The CDR3 sequence is 15 residues long. CDR1 is SGHRS, CDR2 YFSETQ, per germline. The V and J ends lost 1 base and 0 bases respectively, with 10 bases between them. The CDR3 DNA sequence: TGCGCCAGCAGCTTGCCTGGGGTCGACCAAGAGACCCAGTACTTC. This sequence encodes CASSLPGVDQETQYF.